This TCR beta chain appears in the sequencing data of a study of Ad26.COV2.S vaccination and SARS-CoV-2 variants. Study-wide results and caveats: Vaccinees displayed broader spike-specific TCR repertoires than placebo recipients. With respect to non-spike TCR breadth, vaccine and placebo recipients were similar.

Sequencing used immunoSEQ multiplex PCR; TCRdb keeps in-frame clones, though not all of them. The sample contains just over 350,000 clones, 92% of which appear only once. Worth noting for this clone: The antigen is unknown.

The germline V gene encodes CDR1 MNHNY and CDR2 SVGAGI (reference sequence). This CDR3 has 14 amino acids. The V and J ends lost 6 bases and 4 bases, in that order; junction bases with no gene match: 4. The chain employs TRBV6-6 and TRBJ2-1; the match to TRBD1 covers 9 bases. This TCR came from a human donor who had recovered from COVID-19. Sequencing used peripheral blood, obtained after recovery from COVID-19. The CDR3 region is CASSHRGLYNEQFF. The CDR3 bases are TGTGCCAGCAGCCACAGGGGGCTATACAATGAGCAGTTCTTC.